The clone carrying this T cell receptor beta chain was observed a single time. No antigen is known for it. These data originate in a study of cytomegalovirus exposure and HLA in healthy donors. General study points: Specificity of a few CMV-associated chains for CMV antigens was verified in vitro. TCR beta V- and J-gene trimming, according to a later analysis, was linked to a missense DCLRE1C variant.

The primer mix had 60 Vbeta and 13 Jbeta primers. TCRdb's copy holds only in-frame clones and misses some; the assay was immunoSEQ multiplex PCR. The sample contains some 66,000 clones, approximately 80% of which appear only once. The V gene's germline CDR1 is SGHRS and CDR2 YFSETQ. The CDR3 extends over 16 amino acids. Trimming removed 0 bases from V and 4 bases from J; junction bases left unmatched: 7. This sequence was found in a woman aged 30 to 39 in good health and CMV-seronegative. The sample consisted of PBMCs. This rearrangement joins TRBV5-1 to TRBJ2-1; 7 bases align to TRBD2. CDR3 amino acids: CASSLDGGSVYNEQFF. The DNA for the CDR3 is TGCGCCAGCAGCTTGGACGGGGGGAGTGTGTACAATGAGCAGTTCTTC.